The 18 T cell receptor beta chains listed next were all sequenced from one sample in a study of blood T cell repertoires in COVID-19. Sequencing was performed with immunoSEQ multiplex PCR; in TCRdb, only in-frame clones are kept and a portion is missing. The sample lists roughly 200,000 clones, 75% to 85% occurring once. The sequenced sample consisted of peripheral blood. The receptors shown here come from a human donor in a cohort sampled during active COVID-19.

This clone occurred a few times. The chain combines TRBV28 with TRBJ1-5; 8 bases line up with TRBD1. This CDR3 is built from 13 residues. Germline V CDR1 and CDR2: MDHEN, SYDVKM. V shed 2 bases, J shed 7 bases, and the junction held 1 base outside the gene matches. This CDR3 reads CASSLGQGQPQHF. The CDR3 region has the DNA TGTGCCAGCAGTTTAGGACAGGGACAGCCCCAGCATTTT.

The rearrangement joins TRBV29-1 to TRBJ2-5, with D possibly being TRBD1 (6 bases). The CDR3 sequence is 14 residues long. The V gene lost 5 bases and the J gene lost 2 bases, with 15 bases spanning the gap. Germline values: CDR1 SQVTM, CDR2 ANQGSEA. CDR3 protein: CSVYGQTIQETQYF. The CDR3 DNA reads TGCAGCGTTTACGGACAGACGATACAAGAGACCCAGTACTTC.

The rearrangement joins TRBV28 to TRBJ2-7; 9 bases map to TRBD1. Trimming cost V 10 bases and J 7 bases; bases outside gene matches: 17. From germline, CDR1 is MDHEN and CDR2 SYDVKM. The CDR3 contains 15 residues. The CDR3 here is CATRASTGGIGEQYF. DNA for the CDR3: TGTGCCACCCGCGCCTCGACAGGGGGAATTGGGGAGCAGTACTTC.

The V call is TRBV7-6, the J call TRBJ1-1; TRBD1 matches at 9 bases. This CDR3 region has 17 residues. Germline V gives CDR1 SGHVS, CDR2 FNYEAQ. Trimming at V came to 5 bases and at J to 3 bases, leaving 13 bases not matched to a gene. The CDR3 sequence is CASSPTGGLVQDTEAFF. Written as DNA, the CDR3 is TGTGCCAGCAGCCCGACAGGGGGACTAGTACAGGACACTGAAGCTTTCTTT.

The rearrangement uses TRBV28 and TRBJ1-1; D remains ambiguous. The CDR3 totals 14 residues. Germline loops: CDR1 MDHEN, CDR2 SYDVKM. V was clipped by 6 bases and J by 4 bases, with 15 bases between them. The CDR3 region is CASSPGGRGTEAFF. DNA of the CDR3: TGTGCCAGCAGCCCGGGAGGACGGGGCACTGAAGCTTTCTTT.

This rearrangement joins TRBV10-1 to TRBJ2-7, with 9 bases fitting TRBD2. V lost 3 bases and J lost 5; bases outside the gene matches: 8. The CDR3 has 15 residues. Germline CDR1 is WNHNN and CDR2 is SYGVQD (reference sequence). The CDR3 region has the DNA TGCGCCAGCAGTGACGGGGCTAGCGGGACCCACGAGCAGTACTTC. Its translation is CASSDGASGTHEQYF.

The CDR3 bases are TGTGCCAGCAGTGCCACCGGGACAGGGATCATGAACACTGAAGCTTTCTTT. It codes for CASSATGTGIMNTEAFF. V usage is TRBV2 and J usage is TRBJ1-1, with 9 bases aligning to TRBD1. V shed 4 bases and J 0 bases; nucleotides not matched to a gene: 9. CDR3 length: 17 residues. Germline CDR1 reads SNHLY; CDR2 reads FYNNEI.

This clone has a single count. The chain links TRBV2 to TRBJ2-1; the match to TRBD2 covers 12 bases. CDR3 length: 15 residues. Germline CDR1 reads SNHLY; CDR2 reads FYNNEI. Germline trimming cut 6 bases from V and 7 bases from J; bases unmatched to any gene: 7. The CDR3 sequence is CASRTLAGGPNEQFF. DNA for the CDR3: TGTGCCAGCAGAACGCTAGCGGGAGGGCCTAATGAGCAGTTCTTC.

The chain recombines TRBV13 with TRBJ2-3; D unresolved. V dropped 5 bases and J dropped 3 bases, with 12 bases sitting between them. This CDR3 has 14 amino acids. Germline V CDR1 and CDR2: PRHDT, FYEKMQ (reference sequence). The CDR3 loop reads CASSLRRLTDTQYF. The CDR3 region has the DNA TGTGCCAGCAGCCTTAGACGACTGACAGATACGCAGTATTTT.

This sequence joins TRBV5-1 and TRBJ2-4; TRBD1 matches at 7 bases. CDR1 is SGHRS and CDR2 is YFSETQ in the germline V gene. The V segment lost 0 bases and the J segment 7 bases; nucleotides outside the gene matches: 13. The CDR3 is made up of 17 amino acids. CDR3: CASSLAGAGGGPNIQYF. The CDR3 region has the DNA TGCGCCAGCAGCTTGGCCGGGGCAGGGGGTGGGCCGAACATTCAGTACTTC. The whole variable domain, remainder taken from reference TRBV5-1 and TRBJ2-4, is KAGVTQTPRYLIKTRGQQVTLSCSPISGHRSVSWYQQTPGQGLQFLFEYFSETQRNKGNFPGRFSGRQFSNSRSEMNVSTLELGDSALYLCASSLAGAGGGPNIQYFGAGTRLSVL.

The V and J genes are TRBV5-1 and TRBJ2-3; a weak D match, TRBD2 (6 bases). Per the germline V gene, CDR1 is SGHRS and CDR2 is YFSETQ. This CDR3 has 16 residues. V lost 3 bases and J lost 0, with 14 bases in between. Here the CDR3 reads CASSSRAGPSTDTQYF. CDR3 in DNA: TGCGCCAGCAGCTCCCGGGCGGGGCCTAGCACAGATACGCAGTATTTT.

This clone has at least ten counts. The chain combines TRBV7-5 with TRBJ2-7; the table's TRBD2 call for D was not verified on the DNA. TRBV7-5 is deemed a pseudogene. CDR3 size: 16 residues. The CDR3 region is CARSKLRNSRGYEQYF. The CDR3 nucleotides read TGTGCCAGAAGCAAATTACGGAACTCCCGAGGCTACGAGCAGTACTTC.

The chain joins TRBV5-1 to TRBJ1-3; 8 bases match TRBD1. The CDR3 totals 15 residues. Germline assignment: CDR1 SGHRS and CDR2 YFSETQ. The V gene end was trimmed by 3 bases and the J gene end by 0 bases; junction bases not matched to a gene: 2. CDR3 protein: CASSSGQGSGNTIYF. Written as DNA, the CDR3 is TGCGCCAGCAGCTCCGGACAGGGCTCTGGAAACACCATATATTTT.

V and J are TRBV5-8 and TRBJ1-2, with D possibly matching TRBD1 (6 bases). From germline, CDR1 is SGHTS and CDR2 YDEGEE. The germline V and J ends were trimmed by 4 bases and 3 bases, with 19 bases remaining between them. The CDR3 spans 16 residues. The CDR3 reads CASSPGHYLRDYGYTF. The CDR3 nucleotides are TGTGCCAGCAGCCCGGGACATTACTTAAGGGACTATGGCTACACCTTC.

The chain joins TRBV28 to TRBJ2-2; 9 bases match TRBD1. Germline V gene sequence: CDR1 MDHEN, CDR2 SYDVKM. This CDR3 comprises 18 residues. The J segment lost 3 bases and the V segment lost 3 bases, leaving 11 bases of the junction unmatched. CDR3: CASSFLSRGQGYTGELFF. CDR3 coding DNA: TGTGCCAGCAGTTTCCTCTCCCGGGGACAGGGATACACCGGGGAGCTGTTTTTT. Full variable domain (outside the CDR3, taken from reference TRBV28 and TRBJ2-2): DVKVTQSSRYLVKRTGEKVFLECVQDMDHENMFWYRQDPGLGLRLIYFSYDVKMKEKGDIPEGYSVSREKKERFSLILESASTNQTSMYLCASSFLSRGQGYTGELFFGEGSRLTVL.

This chain connects TRBV5-1 to TRBJ2-7; D remains unclear. The CDR3 totals 12 residues. The germline CDR1 and CDR2 sequences are SGHRS and YFSETQ. The V end was cut by 0 bases, the J end by 3 bases, with 4 bases between. The CDR3 loop is CASSLAYYEQYF. The CDR3 DNA follows: TGCGCCAGCAGCTTGGCCTACTACGAGCAGTACTTC.

The chain couples TRBV19 to TRBJ2-1; the match to TRBD1 covers 8 bases. Per the germline V gene, CDR1 is LNHDA and CDR2 is SQIVND (reference sequence). J lost 3 bases, V lost 7 bases, and 11 bases had no gene match. The length of the CDR3 is 16 residues. CDR3 region: CASKDTPGQDYNEQFF. The CDR3 coding sequence is TGTGCCAGTAAAGATACACCGGGACAGGACTACAATGAGCAGTTCTTC.

The count of this clone is one. This chain connects TRBV6-5 to TRBJ2-1; possible D gene TRBD1, 5 bases. The germline CDR1 and CDR2 sequences are MNHEY and SVGAGI. The CDR3 covers 16 residues. The V and J ends lost 0 bases and 1 base respectively, with 10 bases between them. CDR3 nucleotides: TGTGCCAGCAGTTACTCATGGCAGGGATCCTACAATGAGCAGTTCTTC. It is translated as CASSYSWQGSYNEQFF.